Each of the 3 T cell receptor beta chains below was sequenced from the same sample in a study of blood T cell repertoires in COVID-19. Profiling relied on immunoSEQ multiplex PCR, and the TCRdb table lists in-frame clones only, not all of them. The table has 210,000 or so clones, approximately 79% seen once. Sequencing was carried out using peripheral blood. The receptors originated from a man over 45 who had recovered from COVID-19.

V usage is TRBV11-3 and J usage is TRBJ2-7; possible D gene TRBD1, 5 bases. CDR1 SGHNT and CDR2 YENEEA come from the germline V gene. This CDR3 comprises 13 residues. V was shortened by 2 bases and J by 5 bases, with 10 bases between the two germline ends. In DNA, the CDR3 is TGTGCCAGCAGCTTAAACAGGCTCGACGAGCAGTACTTC. Amino acids: CASSLNRLDEQYF.

This clone occurred many times. The chain couples TRBV2 to TRBJ1-2; 7 bases line up with TRBD1. The CDR3 consists of 14 residues. V shed 9 bases and J 4 bases; nucleotides not matched to a gene: 11. Germline loops: CDR1 SNHLY, CDR2 FYNNEI. The CDR3 DNA sequence: TGTGCCAGTATCATGACGGGACAGACCTATGGCTACACCTTC. Translating gives CASIMTGQTYGYTF.

J is TRBJ2-5 and V is TRBV6-5; TRBD1 aligns across 10 bases. Germline V gives CDR1 MNHEY, CDR2 SVGAGI. V was pared by 7 bases and J by 5 bases, with 7 bases of the junction left unmatched. The CDR3 covers 14 residues. In nucleotides, the CDR3 is TGTGCCAGCACGGGACAGGGGCTAGGGGAGACCCAGTACTTC. Amino acids: CASTGQGLGETQYF.